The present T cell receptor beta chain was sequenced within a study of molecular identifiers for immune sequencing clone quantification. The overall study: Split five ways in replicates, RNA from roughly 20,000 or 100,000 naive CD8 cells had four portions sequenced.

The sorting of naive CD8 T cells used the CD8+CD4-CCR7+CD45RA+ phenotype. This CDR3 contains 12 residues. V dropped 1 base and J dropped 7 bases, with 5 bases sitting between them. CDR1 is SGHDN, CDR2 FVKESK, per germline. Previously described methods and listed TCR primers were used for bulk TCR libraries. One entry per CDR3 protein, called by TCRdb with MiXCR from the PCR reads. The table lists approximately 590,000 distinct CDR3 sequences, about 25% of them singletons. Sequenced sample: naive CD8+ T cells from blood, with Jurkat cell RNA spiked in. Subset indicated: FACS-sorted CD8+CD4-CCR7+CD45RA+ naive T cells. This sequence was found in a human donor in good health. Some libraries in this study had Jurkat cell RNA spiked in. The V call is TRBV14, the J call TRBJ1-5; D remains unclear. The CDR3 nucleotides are TGTGCCAGCAGCCAAGTACCCCAGCCCCAGCATTTT. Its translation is CASSQVPQPQHF.